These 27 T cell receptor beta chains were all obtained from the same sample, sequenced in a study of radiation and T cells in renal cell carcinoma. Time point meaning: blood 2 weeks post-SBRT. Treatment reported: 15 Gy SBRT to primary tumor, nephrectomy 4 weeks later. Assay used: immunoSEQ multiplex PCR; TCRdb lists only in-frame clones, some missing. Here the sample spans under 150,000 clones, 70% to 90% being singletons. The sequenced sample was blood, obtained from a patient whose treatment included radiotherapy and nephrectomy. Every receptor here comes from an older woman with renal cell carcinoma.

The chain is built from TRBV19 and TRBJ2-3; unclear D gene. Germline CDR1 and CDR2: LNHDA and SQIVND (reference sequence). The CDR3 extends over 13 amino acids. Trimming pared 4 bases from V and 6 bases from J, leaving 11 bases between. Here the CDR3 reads CASSTLLSDTQYF. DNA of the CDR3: TGTGCCAGTAGTACCCTATTGTCGGATACGCAGTATTTT.

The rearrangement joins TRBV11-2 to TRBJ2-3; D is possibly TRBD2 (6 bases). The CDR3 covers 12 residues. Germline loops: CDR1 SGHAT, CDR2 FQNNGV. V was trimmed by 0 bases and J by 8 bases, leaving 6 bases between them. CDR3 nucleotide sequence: TGTGCCAGCAGCTTAGAAGCGGGTACGCAGTATTTT. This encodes CASSLEAGTQYF.

The CDR3 is CASSLVVEAGVRETQYF. CDR3 DNA: TGTGCCAGCAGCTTAGTGGTGGAGGCGGGGGTCAGAGAGACCCAGTACTTC. The chain has TRBV11-2 and TRBJ2-5; 7 bases agree with TRBD2. CDR1 is SGHAT and CDR2 is FQNNGV in the germline V gene. The junction had 12 bases not matched to a gene; V was cut back by 1 base and J by 4 bases. The CDR3 extends over 17 amino acids.

The CDR3 sequence: CASSVDGGAGYGYTF. The CDR3 bases are TGTGCCAGCAGCGTAGATGGGGGGGCTGGCTATGGCTACACCTTC. The rearrangement joins TRBV9 to TRBJ1-2; a possible D gene is TRBD1 (6 bases). The CDR3 is 15 amino acids. V was cut by 0 bases and J by 4 bases, with 13 bases left in between. Germline loops: CDR1 SGDLS, CDR2 YYNGEE.

The CDR3 is CASSPGTRYGYTF. CDR3 bases: TGTGCCAGTAGTCCGGGGACACGGTATGGCTACACCTTC. The chain employs TRBV19 and TRBJ1-2; D might be TRBD1 (6 bases). The CDR3 consists of 13 residues. From germline, CDR1 is LNHDA and CDR2 SQIVND (reference sequence). Deletions cut 5 bases from V and 5 bases from J, with 12 bases between.

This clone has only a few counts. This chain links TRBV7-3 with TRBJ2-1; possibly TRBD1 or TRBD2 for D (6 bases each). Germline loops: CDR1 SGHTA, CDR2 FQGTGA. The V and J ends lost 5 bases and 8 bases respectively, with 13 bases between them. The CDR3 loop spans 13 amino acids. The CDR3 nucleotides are TGTGCCAGCAGCCAGTCCGGGGGCTATGAGCAGTTCTTC. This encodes CASSQSGGYEQFF. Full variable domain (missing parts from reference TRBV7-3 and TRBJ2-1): GAGVSQTPSNKVTEKGKYVELRCDPISGHTALYWYRQSLGQGPEFLIYFQGTGAADDSGLPNDRFFAVRPEGSVSTLKIQRTERGDSAVYLCASSQSGGYEQFFGPGTRLTVL.

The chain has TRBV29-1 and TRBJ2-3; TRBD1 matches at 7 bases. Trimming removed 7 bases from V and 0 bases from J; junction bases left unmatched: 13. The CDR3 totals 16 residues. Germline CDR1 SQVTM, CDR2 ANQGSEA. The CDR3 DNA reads TGCAGCGCCGGACAGGCAGACGTCTCTAGCACAGATACGCAGTATTTT. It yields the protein CSAGQADVSSTDTQYF.

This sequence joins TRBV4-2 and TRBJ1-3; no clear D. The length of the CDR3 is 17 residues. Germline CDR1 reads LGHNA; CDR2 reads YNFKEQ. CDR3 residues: CASSRLGALNSGNTIYF. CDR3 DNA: TGTGCTTCCTCAAGGTTAGGAGCACTAAACTCTGGAAACACCATATATTTT.

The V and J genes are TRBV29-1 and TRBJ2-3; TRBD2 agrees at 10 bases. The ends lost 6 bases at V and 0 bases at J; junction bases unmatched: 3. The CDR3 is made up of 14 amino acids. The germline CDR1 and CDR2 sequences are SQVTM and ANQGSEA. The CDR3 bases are TGCAGCGTCGTGACTAGCGGGAGCACAGATACGCAGTATTTT. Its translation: CSVVTSGSTDTQYF.

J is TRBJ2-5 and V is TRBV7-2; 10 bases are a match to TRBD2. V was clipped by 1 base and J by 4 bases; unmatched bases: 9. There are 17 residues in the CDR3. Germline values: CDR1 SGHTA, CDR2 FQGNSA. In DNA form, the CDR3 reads TGTGCCAGCAGCTTAGTGGGTAGCGGGGGGCAGAGAGAGACCCAGTACTTC. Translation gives CASSLVGSGGQRETQYF.

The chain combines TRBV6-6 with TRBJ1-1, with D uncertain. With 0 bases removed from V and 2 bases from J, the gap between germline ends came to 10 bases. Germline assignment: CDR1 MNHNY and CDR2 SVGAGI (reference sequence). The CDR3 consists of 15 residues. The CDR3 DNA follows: TGTGCCAGCAGTTACTCTGGAGAATCAAACACTGAAGCTTTCTTT. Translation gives CASSYSGESNTEAFF.

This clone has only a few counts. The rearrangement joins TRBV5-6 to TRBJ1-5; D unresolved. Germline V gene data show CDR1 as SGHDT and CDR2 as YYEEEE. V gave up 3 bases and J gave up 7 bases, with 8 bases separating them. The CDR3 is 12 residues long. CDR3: CASSSLRQPQHF. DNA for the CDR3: TGTGCCAGCAGCTCCCTCAGGCAGCCCCAGCATTTT.

The CDR3 sequence is CASRQLGVKKYF. The CDR3 nucleotides are TGTGCCAGCAGGCAACTAGGGGTTAAGAAGTACTTC. The chain is built from TRBV6-5 and TRBJ2-7; D possibly matches TRBD1 or TRBD2 (5 bases each). CDR1 is MNHEY, CDR2 SVGAGI, per germline. Trimming took off 6 bases at V and 11 bases at J, with 17 bases between the two ends. The CDR3 covers 12 residues.

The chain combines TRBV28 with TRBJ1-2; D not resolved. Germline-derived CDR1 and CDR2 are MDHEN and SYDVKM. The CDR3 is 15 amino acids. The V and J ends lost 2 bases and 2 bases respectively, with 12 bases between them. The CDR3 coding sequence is TGTGCCAGCAGTTTAGCGGACTCCTTAAACTATGGCTACACCTTC. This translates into CASSLADSLNYGYTF.

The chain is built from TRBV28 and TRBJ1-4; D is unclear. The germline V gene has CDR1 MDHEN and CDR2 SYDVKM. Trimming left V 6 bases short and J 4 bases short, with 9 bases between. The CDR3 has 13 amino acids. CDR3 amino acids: CASRRGLNEKLFF. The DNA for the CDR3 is TGTGCCAGCAGGCGTGGCCTTAATGAAAAACTGTTTTTT.

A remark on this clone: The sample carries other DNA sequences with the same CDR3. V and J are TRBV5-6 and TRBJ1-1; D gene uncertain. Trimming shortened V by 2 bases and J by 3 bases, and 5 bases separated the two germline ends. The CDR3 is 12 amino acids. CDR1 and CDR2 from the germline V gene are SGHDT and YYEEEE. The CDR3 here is CASSLWDTEAFF. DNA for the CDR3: TGTGCCAGCAGCTTATGGGACACTGAAGCTTTCTTT.

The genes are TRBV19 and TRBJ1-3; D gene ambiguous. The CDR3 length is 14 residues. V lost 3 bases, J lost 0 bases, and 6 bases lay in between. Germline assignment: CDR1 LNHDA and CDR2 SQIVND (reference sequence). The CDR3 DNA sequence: TGTGCCAGTAGTATTAAGAACTCTGGAAACACCATATATTTT. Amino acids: CASSIKNSGNTIYF.

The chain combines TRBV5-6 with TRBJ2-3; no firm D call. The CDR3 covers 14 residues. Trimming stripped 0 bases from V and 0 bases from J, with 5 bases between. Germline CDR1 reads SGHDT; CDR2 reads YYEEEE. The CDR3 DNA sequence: TGTGCCAGCAGCTTGGGAGACAGCACAGATACGCAGTATTTT. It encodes CASSLGDSTDTQYF.

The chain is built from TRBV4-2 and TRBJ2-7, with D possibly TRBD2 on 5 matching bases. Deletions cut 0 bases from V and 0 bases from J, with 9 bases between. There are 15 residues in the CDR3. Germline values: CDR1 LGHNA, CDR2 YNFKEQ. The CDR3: CASSQDRGSSYEQYF. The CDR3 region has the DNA TGTGCCAGCAGCCAAGATCGAGGGAGCTCCTACGAGCAGTACTTC.

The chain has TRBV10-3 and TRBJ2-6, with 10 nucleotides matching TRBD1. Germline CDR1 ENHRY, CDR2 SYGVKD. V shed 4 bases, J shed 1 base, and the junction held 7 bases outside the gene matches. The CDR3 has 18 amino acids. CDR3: CAISGTTGGASGANVLTF. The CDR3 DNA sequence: TGTGCCATCAGTGGTACGACAGGGGGCGCTTCTGGGGCCAACGTCCTGACTTTC.

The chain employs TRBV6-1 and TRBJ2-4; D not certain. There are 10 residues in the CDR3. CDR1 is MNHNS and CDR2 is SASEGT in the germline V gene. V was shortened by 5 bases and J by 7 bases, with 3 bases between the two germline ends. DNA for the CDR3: TGTGCCAGCAGTAACAACATTCAGTACTTC. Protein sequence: CASSNNIQYF.

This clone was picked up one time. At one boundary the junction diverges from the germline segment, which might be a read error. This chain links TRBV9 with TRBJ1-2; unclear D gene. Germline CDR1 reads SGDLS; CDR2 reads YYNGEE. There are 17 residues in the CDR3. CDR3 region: CANSVGEGLLARDGYTF. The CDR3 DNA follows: TGTGCCAACAGCGTAGGTGAAGGGCTCTTAGCAAGGGATGGCTACACCTTC.

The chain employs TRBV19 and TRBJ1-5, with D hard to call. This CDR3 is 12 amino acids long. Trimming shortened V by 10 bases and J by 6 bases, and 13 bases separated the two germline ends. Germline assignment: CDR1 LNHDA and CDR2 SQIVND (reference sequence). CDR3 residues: CATLSKGQPQHF. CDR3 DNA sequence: TGTGCCACATTATCTAAGGGTCAGCCCCAGCATTTT.

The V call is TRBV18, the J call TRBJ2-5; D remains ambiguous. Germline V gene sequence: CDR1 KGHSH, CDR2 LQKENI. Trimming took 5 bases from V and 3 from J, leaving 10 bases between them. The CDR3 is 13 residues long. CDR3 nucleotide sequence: TGTGCCAGCTCATTGAACCCAGAAGAGACCCAGTACTTC. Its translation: CASSLNPEETQYF.

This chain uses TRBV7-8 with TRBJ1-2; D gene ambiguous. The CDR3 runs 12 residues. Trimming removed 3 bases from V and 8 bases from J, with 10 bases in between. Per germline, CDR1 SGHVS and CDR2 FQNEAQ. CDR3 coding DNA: TGTGCCAGCAGCTTTGGGCGGGAGGGCTACACCTTC. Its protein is CASSFGREGYTF.

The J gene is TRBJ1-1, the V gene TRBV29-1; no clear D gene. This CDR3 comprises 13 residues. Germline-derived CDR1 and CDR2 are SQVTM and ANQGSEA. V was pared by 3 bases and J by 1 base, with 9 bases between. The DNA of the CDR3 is TGCAGCGTTGAGGAGGTTCGGAACACTGAAGCTTTCTTT. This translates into CSVEEVRNTEAFF.

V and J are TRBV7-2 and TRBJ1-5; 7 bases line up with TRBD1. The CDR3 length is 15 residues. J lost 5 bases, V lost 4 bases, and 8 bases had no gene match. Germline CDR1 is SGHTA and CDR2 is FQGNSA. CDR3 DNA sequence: TGTGCCAGCAGCTCACGGACAGGTTCTGATCAGCCCCAGCATTTT. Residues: CASSSRTGSDQPQHF.